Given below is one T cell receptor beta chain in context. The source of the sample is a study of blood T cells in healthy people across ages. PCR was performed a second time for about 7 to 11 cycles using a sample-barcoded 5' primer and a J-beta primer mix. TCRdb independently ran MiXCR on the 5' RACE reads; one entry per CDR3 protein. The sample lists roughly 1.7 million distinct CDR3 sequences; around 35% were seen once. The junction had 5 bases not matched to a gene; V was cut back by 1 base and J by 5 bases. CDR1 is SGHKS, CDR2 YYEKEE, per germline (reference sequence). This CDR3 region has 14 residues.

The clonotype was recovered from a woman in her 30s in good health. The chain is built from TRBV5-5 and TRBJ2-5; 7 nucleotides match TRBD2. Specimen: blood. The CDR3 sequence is CASSLYGGWETQYF. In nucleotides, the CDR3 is TGTGCCAGCAGCTTGTACGGGGGGTGGGAGACCCAGTACTTC.